Described below is a single T cell receptor (beta chain) sequence and its context. Losses at the gene ends were 3 bases for V and 7 bases for J; bases not matched to a gene: 6. CDR1 SNHLY and CDR2 FYNNEI come from the germline V gene. CDR3 size: 15 residues. The sample originates from a study of blood T cell repertoires in COVID-19. On the study more broadly: Donors in the United States, Italy and Spain gave samples during acute or convalescent COVID-19.

Method: immunoSEQ multiplex PCR; TCRdb's copy keeps in-frame clones and lacks some. Found here are around 240,000 clones, over 75% of them singletons; the top ten hold 1.5% to 2%. Living in under 30 US areas, the participants were between 18 and 89 years of age. Cohort allocation depended upon clinical history that participants reported. The chain links TRBV2 to TRBJ1-4; 9 nucleotides match TRBD1. The sample consisted of PBMCs or T cells enriched from blood (not recorded which). This receptor was taken from a woman between 50 and 59 years old who had recovered from COVID-19. Here the CDR3 DNA reads TGTGCCAGCAGTGAGGACAGGGGCCGTGGTGAAAAACTGTTTTTT. Translation: CASSEDRGRGEKLFF.